This record looks at one T cell receptor beta chain sequence and its context. These data come from a study of CD8 T cells in Susac syndrome. High-throughput TCR beta sequencing covered peripheral CD8+ and CD4+ T cells. The RNA, roughly 0.45 to 1 ug, was put through reverse transcription using random hexamers. TCRdb re-derived calls from the immunoSEQ multiplex PCR reads in MiXCR, one entry per CDR3 protein. The sample has about 280,000 distinct CDR3 sequences; about 85% are singletons. CDR1 is SGHKS and CDR2 is YYEKEE in the germline V gene (reference sequence). This CDR3 comprises 15 residues. Trimming stripped 1 base from V and 6 bases from J, with 16 bases between.

Material for sequencing was CD8+ T cells from PBMCs. This TCR was sampled from a human donor with multiple sclerosis. The chain couples TRBV5-5 to TRBJ1-1; no clear D gene. CDR3 in DNA: TGTGCCAGCAGCTTGCCCACAGTTCAACGGGCTGAAGCTTTCTTT. Its protein is CASSLPTVQRAEAFF.